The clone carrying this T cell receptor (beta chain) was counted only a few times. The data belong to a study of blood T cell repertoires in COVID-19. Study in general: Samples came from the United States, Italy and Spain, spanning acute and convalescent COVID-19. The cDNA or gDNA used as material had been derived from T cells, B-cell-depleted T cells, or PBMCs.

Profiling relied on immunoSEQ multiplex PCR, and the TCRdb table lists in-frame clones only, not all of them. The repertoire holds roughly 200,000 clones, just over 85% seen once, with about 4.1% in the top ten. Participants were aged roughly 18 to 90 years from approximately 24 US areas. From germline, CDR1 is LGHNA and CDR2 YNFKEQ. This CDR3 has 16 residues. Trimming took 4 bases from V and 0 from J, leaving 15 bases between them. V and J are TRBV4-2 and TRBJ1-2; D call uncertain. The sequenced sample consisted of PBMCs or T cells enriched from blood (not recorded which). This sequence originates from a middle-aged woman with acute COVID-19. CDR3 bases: TGTGCCAGCAGCCTAAACACCCCAGTTTCTAACTATGGCTACACCTTC. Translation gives CASSLNTPVSNYGYTF.